The clone carrying this T cell receptor beta chain was seen ten or more times. This sample is drawn from a study of response to subunit inactivated influenza vaccine. TCRdb called the RT-PCR reads again in MiXCR, with one record for every CDR3 protein. The repertoire holds about 580,000 distinct CDR3 sequences, with around 15% as singletons. Trimming removed 0 bases from V and 1 base from J, with 10 bases in between. The V gene's germline CDR1 is SGHRS and CDR2 YFSETQ. The CDR3 loop spans 16 amino acids. This TCR derives from a man aged 45-60 years who received an inactivated influenza vaccine. The sample consisted of PBMCs from blood, taken approximately 13 days after vaccination. V usage is TRBV5-1 and J usage is TRBJ2-2; TRBD2 might be the D (6 bases). The CDR3 region is CASSLVPAGNTGELFF. The CDR3 DNA reads TGCGCCAGCAGCTTGGTTCCAGCGGGGAACACCGGGGAGCTGTTTTTT.